Below, one T cell receptor beta chain is given with its context. The data were taken from a study of shared clonotypes between healthy human individuals. The table came from immunoSEQ multiplex PCR; TCRdb's copy has only in-frame clones and leaves some out. The data hold approximately 500,000 clones, with almost 97% observed a single time. This TCR was sampled from a woman aged 25 to 39 in good health. The source material was naive CD4+ T cells sorted from blood. Subset given: CD45RA+ positively selected.

The CDR3 coding sequence is TGTGCCAGTAGTATACAGCCAAGCTCCTACAATGAGCAGTTCTTC. Translating gives CASSIQPSSYNEQFF. V gene TRBV19 combines with J gene TRBJ2-1; no clear D. The germline V gene encodes CDR1 LNHDA and CDR2 SQIVND (reference sequence). The CDR3 has 15 amino acids. The ends were cut back, 2 bases at V and 0 bases at J, with 8 bases in the middle. The full variable domain, completed using reference TRBV19 and TRBJ2-1, is DGGITQSPKYLFRKEGQNVTLSCEQNLNHDAMYWYRQDPGQGLRLIYYSQIVNDFQKGDIAEGYSVSREKKESFPLTVTSAQKNPTAFYLCASSIQPSSYNEQFFGPGTRLTVL.